This TCR beta chain was obtained from a study of OX40 agonist ivuxolimab in advanced cancers. For the study at large: Ivuxolimab, which is an agonistic anti-OX40 (CD134) antibody, was administered to the patients.

Germline lookup yields CDR1 LNHDA and CDR2 SQIVND (reference sequence). The CDR3 length is 14 residues. V dropped 7 bases and J dropped 0 bases, with 13 bases sitting between them. TCRdb's table, derived via immunoSEQ multiplex PCR, lists solely in-frame clones and lacks some. In the table there are approximately 82,000 clones, approximately 87% of which are singletons. V is TRBV19 and J is TRBJ2-7; D is perhaps TRBD1 (6 bases). This clonotype was sampled from an adult with an advanced solid tumor such as melanoma, head and neck, liver or kidney cancer. This specimen was CD4+ or CD8+ T cells sorted from blood, taken in a trial of the OX40 agonist ivuxolimab. CDR3 nucleotide sequence: TGTGCCAGTACTACAGGGCGTCCCTCCTACGAGCAGTACTTC. It specifies CASTTGRPSYEQYF.